This paragraph covers one T cell receptor beta chain sequence. Its binding antigen is unknown. It has no much larger one-base neighbor in the sample; base qualities were not kept. The germline V and J ends show losses of 4 bases and 3 bases respectively, and no gene match explains 14 bases of the junction. Its CDR3 holds 16 amino acids, cysteine through phenylalanine. The retained sequence is limited to the CDR3, 48 bases, with the frame set at the first base. CDR1 is given as SQVTM and CDR2 as ANQGSEA, both from the germline V gene. The data are from a study of OX40 agonist ivuxolimab in advanced cancers. About the full investigation: Ivuxolimab was an agonistic, fully human IgG2 monoclonal antibody directed against OX40 (CD134), a costimulatory receptor. Prior anti-PD-1, anti-PD-L1 or anti-CTLA-4 therapy was permitted, and approximately 39% of dose-escalation patients had received checkpoint inhibitors. A male proportion of around 83% and a mean age of around 60 years, ranging from about 20 to 80, were recorded for the dose-escalation cohort. Intravenous ivuxolimab was administered to patients every 2 weeks at six dose levels: 0.01, 0.1, 0.3, 1.5, 3 and 10 mg/kg. Of the approximately 54 dose-escalation patients, hepatocellular carcinoma was present in some 19, melanoma in some 15, renal cell carcinoma in 9 and head and neck cancer in 9. The monotherapy dose-escalation portion (N of about 50 patients) of the phase I ivuxolimab trial is reported in the paper. Partial responses occurred in three dose-escalation patients: two with cutaneous melanoma and one with hepatocellular carcinoma. Peripheral TCRbeta sequencing was intended to test whether TCR sequence diversity was altered and clonal T-cell expansion was caused by ivuxolimab.

Genomic DNA was extracted from sorted cells for sequencing of the TCRbeta CDR3 region. TCRbeta CDR3 regions were sequenced using the immunoSEQ Assay. The immuneACCESS repertoire file appears here via TCRdb, limited to in-frame rearrangements. These files lack a portion of the clones; in checked studies, under half of the deficit traces to unresolved V genes, and the cause of the others is not known. Counted in this sample were 45,000 to 60,000 clones; about 76% of them appeared once. The ten top clones hold roughly 1.2% of the sample. Study-wide findings and limitations: Which antigens the clonally expanded peripheral T cells were specific for was not determined. Partial responders in the 0.1-3.0 mg/kg groups had among the lowest normalized peripheral clonal expansion, especially among CD8+ T cells. At doses of 0.1 to 3.0 mg/kg, clonal expansion of both CD4+ and CD8+ blood T cells was observed from baseline to week 6. Low levels of normalized T-cell clonal expansion were also seen in some patients who did not respond. After ivuxolimab, expanded clones were on average more numerous among CD8+ T cells than among CD4+ T cells.

Patients with a history of autoimmune disease or receiving systemic immunosuppression were excluded from the trial. Peripheral blood for TCR sequencing was collected from all dose cohorts at baseline, on cycle 4 day 1, and on cycle 7 day 1. Samples were obtained from an open-label, multicenter, first-in-human phase I dose-escalation trial of ivuxolimab. Adults with locally advanced or metastatic head and neck squamous cell, hepatocellular, melanoma or renal cell carcinoma were enrolled in the trial. CD4+ and CD8+ T cells were sorted separately from peripheral blood before TCR sequencing. This specimen consisted of CD4+ or CD8+ T cells sorted from blood, obtained in a trial of the OX40 agonist ivuxolimab. The TCR sequence derives from an adult with an advanced solid tumor such as melanoma, head and neck, liver or kidney cancer. The rearrangement combines TRBV29-1 with TRBJ2-7, with TRBD1 identical over 8 junction bases. The DNA sequence is as follows: TGCAGCGTTGTTTCTTCAGGGGCAGGGGGCGTCTACGAGCAGTACTTC. This translates into CSVVSSGAGGVYEQYF.